This TCR beta chain was identified during a study of T-cell reconstitution after alpha-beta-depleted transplantation in children. Study-wide results and caveats: The study traced high day-60 TCRbeta diversity in some patients to surviving recipient T cells and thymic progenitors. About two months after transplant, alpha-beta T cells reportedly came from several hundred expanded graft clones.

The CDR3 loop spans 13 amino acids. The germline V gene encodes CDR1 MNHEY and CDR2 SMNVEV (reference sequence). The J segment lost 6 bases and the V segment lost 7 bases, leaving 7 bases of the junction unmatched. About this clonotype itself: Its matching antigen is unknown. This may come from a read error, since a much larger clone is one base off.

Unique molecular identifiers were incorporated into the prepared TCRbeta library. TCRdb redid the calling of the PCR reads with MiXCR, one entry per CDR3 protein. The data contain about 460,000 distinct CDR3 sequences, about 10% of them seen just once; the ten biggest clones take up approximately 14%. Specimen: PBMCs, mostly from graft donor cells, collected 180 days after TCRalphabeta/CD19-depleted stem cell transplant. The sequence came from a female patient between 2 and 15 years old who had a stem cell transplant for aplastic anemia, so the T cells may come from the graft donor. This chain joins TRBV27 and TRBJ2-7; 9 bases are a match to TRBD1. Here the CDR3 reads CASTTGQGCEQYF. The CDR3 DNA follows: TGTGCCAGCACCACGGGACAGGGCTGCGAGCAGTACTTC.